This note documents a single T cell receptor beta chain sequence. The antigen is undetermined. The CDR3 consists of 14 residues. CDR1 SGHTA and CDR2 FQGNSA come from the germline V gene. Between the trimmed V and J ends, which lost 1 base and 3 bases, there was a span of 10 bases. The sample originates from a study of T-cell memory formation after mild COVID-19. General study findings and limits: Balance between CD4 and CD8 was seen in clones contracting day 15 to 85, and a CD4+ lean was seen in later expanders.

Each CDR3 protein is one row after TCRdb ran MiXCR on the 5' RACE reads. The table lists approximately 560,000 distinct CDR3 sequences, roughly a sixth of them singletons. This rearrangement joins TRBV7-2 to TRBJ2-7; D remains ambiguous. The sequenced sample consisted of PBMCs or a T cell subset sorted from them (not recorded which). The origin of this receptor is an adult woman who had mild COVID-19 (a few samples of this study predate the infection). Cell type and time point are not known. The CDR3 spells CASSLVGSLYEQYF. Written as DNA, the CDR3 is TGTGCCAGCAGCTTAGTGGGGTCCCTCTACGAGCAGTACTTC.